These 31 T cell receptor beta chains share one sample of origin, sequenced in a study of blood T cell repertoires in COVID-19. Method: immunoSEQ multiplex PCR; TCRdb's copy keeps in-frame clones and lacks some. The data hold some 24,000 clones, with 80% to 90% observed a single time. Source material: peripheral blood. The receptors here all came from a man aged 65 to 79 with acute or convalescent COVID-19.

J is TRBJ2-2 and V is TRBV5-4; TRBD1 agrees at 8 bases. The CDR3 has 17 amino acids. From germline, CDR1 is SGHNT and CDR2 YYREEE (reference sequence). V was pared by 3 bases and J by 1 base, with 8 bases of the junction left unmatched. The CDR3 region is CASSSNPGTGNTGELFF. CDR3 coding DNA: TGTGCCAGCAGCTCTAACCCCGGGACAGGGAACACCGGGGAGCTGTTTTTT. The entire variable domain, with the rest obtained from reference TRBV5-4 and TRBJ2-2, is as follows: ETGVTQSPTHLIKTRGQQVTLRCSSQSGHNTVSWYQQALGQGPQFIFQYYREEENGRGNFPPRFSGLQFPNYSSELNVNALELDDSALYLCASSSNPGTGNTGELFFGEGSRLTVL.

The chain combines TRBV5-1 with TRBJ1-2; D is unresolved. Germline assignment: CDR1 SGHRS and CDR2 YFSETQ. The CDR3 spans 14 residues. Trimming took off 0 bases at V and 6 bases at J, with 12 bases between the two ends. CDR3 sequence: CASSLVEGPDGYTF. DNA of the CDR3: TGCGCCAGCAGCTTGGTGGAGGGTCCGGATGGCTACACCTTC.

Only one count was recorded for this clone. The chain uses TRBV5-4 and TRBJ1-3; a weak D match, TRBD1 (6 bases). V was cut by 4 bases and J by 0 bases, with 11 bases left in between. The V gene's germline CDR1 is SGHNT and CDR2 YYREEE (reference sequence). This CDR3 is built from 15 residues. The CDR3: CASSGGQNSGNTIYF. In DNA, the CDR3 is TGTGCCAGCAGCGGGGGACAAAACTCTGGAAACACCATATATTTT.

This CDR3 is CASWGGRTDTQYF. The CDR3 nucleotides are TGTGCCAGCTGGGGGGGGCGCACAGATACGCAGTATTTT. This chain links TRBV12-3 or TRBV12-4 with TRBJ2-3; perhaps TRBD2 as D (7 bases). This CDR3 spans 13 amino acids. The germline V and J ends were trimmed by 8 bases and 1 base, with 10 bases remaining between them.

The chain uses TRBV7-2 and TRBJ2-7; 10 bases match TRBD1. Germline V gene sequence: CDR1 SGHTA, CDR2 FQGNSA. Germline trimming cut 3 bases from V and 5 bases from J; bases unmatched to any gene: 7. This CDR3 comprises 15 residues. This CDR3 is CASSLGDRGGDEQYF. The CDR3 DNA is TGTGCCAGCAGCTTGGGGGACAGGGGTGGGGACGAGCAGTACTTC.

This chain's CDR3 is CASSLGQGAGEQYF. The CDR3 DNA is TGTGCCAGCAGCTTAGGACAGGGGGCGGGGGAGCAGTACTTC. The V gene is TRBV2, the J gene TRBJ2-7; 11 bases fit TRBD1. Germline V gene sequence: CDR1 SNHLY, CDR2 FYNNEI. V shed 6 bases, J shed 7 bases, and the junction held 8 bases outside the gene matches. The CDR3 is 14 amino acids.

Turning to this clone: The junction departs from the called germline gene at one end, perhaps through a read error. The chain has TRBV6-1 and TRBJ1-5; 7 bases agree with TRBD1. The CDR3 length is 14 residues. Germline CDR1 reads MNHNS; CDR2 reads SASEGT. DNA for the CDR3: TGTGCCAGCAGCGAAGAGGGACAGAGGGAAGCCCAGCATTTT. Translated: CASSEEGQREAQHF.

The chain employs TRBV3-1 (or the pseudogene TRBV3-2) and TRBJ2-7; tentative D call: TRBD2 (5 bases). CDR1 is LGHDT and CDR2 is YNNKEL in the germline V gene (reference sequence). The CDR3 contains 15 residues. Trimming stripped 2 bases from V and 1 base from J, with 12 bases between. CDR3 nucleotide sequence: TGTGCCAGCAGCCAAAAAAGGACTTTATCCTACGAGCAGTACTTC. As protein: CASSQKRTLSYEQYF.

V is TRBV7-9 and J is TRBJ2-3; TRBD2 aligns across 13 bases. This CDR3 contains 16 residues. V shed 5 bases and J 2 bases; nucleotides not matched to a gene: 4. In germline, CDR1 is SEHNR, CDR2 FQNEAQ (reference sequence). CDR3: CASSQGLAGITDTQYF. CDR3 sequence (DNA): TGTGCCAGCAGCCAGGGACTAGCGGGAATCACAGATACGCAGTATTTT.

This clone was detected only once. V is TRBV2 and J is TRBJ2-1; 11 bases are shared with TRBD2. Germline-derived CDR1 and CDR2 are SNHLY and FYNNEI. Trimming removed 6 bases from V and 5 bases from J; junction bases left unmatched: 9. The CDR3 is 16 residues long. The CDR3 sequence is CASRELSGRGDNEQFF. For the CDR3, the DNA is TGTGCCAGCAGGGAACTTAGCGGGAGGGGCGACAATGAGCAGTTCTTC.

V usage is TRBV5-1 and J usage is TRBJ2-7; D possibly corresponds to TRBD2 (5 bases). The ends were cut back, 4 bases at V and 2 bases at J, with 13 bases in the middle. CDR3 length: 14 residues. Per the germline V gene, CDR1 is SGHRS and CDR2 is YFSETQ. The CDR3 region is CASSAGILTYEQYF. The DNA for the CDR3 is TGCGCCAGCAGCGCCGGGATCTTGACCTACGAGCAGTACTTC.

The J gene is TRBJ1-6, the V gene TRBV27; 7 bases map to TRBD1. The CDR3 spans 15 residues. Trimming removed 5 bases from V and 10 bases from J; junction bases left unmatched: 11. The V gene's germline CDR1 is MNHEY and CDR2 SMNVEV (reference sequence). The CDR3 is CASSNRLTGASPLHF. DNA for the CDR3: TGTGCCAGCAGTAACCGCCTTACAGGGGCCTCACCCCTCCACTTT.

This chain connects TRBV11-2 to TRBJ2-1, with a possible D match to TRBD2 (6 bases). The CDR3 spans 15 residues. Between the trimmed V and J ends, which lost 6 bases and 1 base, there was a span of 13 bases. Germline loops: CDR1 SGHAT, CDR2 FQNNGV. In nucleotides, the CDR3 is TGTGCCAGCAGTCAAACGGGAGAATCCTACAATGAGCAGTTCTTC. Its protein product is CASSQTGESYNEQFF.

The genes are TRBV19 and TRBJ2-4, with 9 bases identical to TRBD1. CDR1 is LNHDA, CDR2 SQIVND, per germline (reference sequence). The CDR3 runs to 16 residues. J gave up 1 base and V 2 bases, and 3 bases lay outside the gene matches. The CDR3 DNA sequence: TGTGCCAGTAGTATACGGGACAGGGAGGCCAAAAACATTCAGTACTTC. As protein: CASSIRDREAKNIQYF. Filled out from reference TRBV19 and TRBJ2-4, the complete variable domain reads DGGITQSPKYLFRKEGQNVTLSCEQNLNHDAMYWYRQDPGQGLRLIYYSQIVNDFQKGDIAEGYSVSREKKESFPLTVTSAQKNPTAFYLCASSIRDREAKNIQYFGAGTRLSVL.

The chain has TRBV5-4 and TRBJ1-2; TRBD1 matches at 7 bases. The length of the CDR3 is 14 residues. With V trimmed by 0 bases and J by 7 bases, 6 bases remained unmatched. In germline, CDR1 is SGHNT, CDR2 YYREEE (reference sequence). The CDR3 reads CASSLGTGVAGYTF. CDR3 DNA sequence: TGTGCCAGCAGCTTGGGGACAGGAGTGGCTGGCTACACCTTC. The complete variable domain, with remaining parts taken from reference TRBV5-4 and TRBJ1-2, reads ETGVTQSPTHLIKTRGQQVTLRCSSQSGHNTVSWYQQALGQGPQFIFQYYREEENGRGNFPPRFSGLQFPNYSSELNVNALELDDSALYLCASSLGTGVAGYTFGSGTRLTVV.

V is TRBV6-5 and J is TRBJ1-5; 8 bases agree with TRBD1. Germline V lookup: CDR1 MNHEY, CDR2 SVGAGI. The V and J ends lost 4 bases and 5 bases, in that order; junction bases with no gene match: 4. The CDR3 contains 14 residues. The CDR3: CASSSTGGDQPQHF. CDR3 bases: TGTGCCAGCAGTTCCACAGGGGGAGATCAGCCCCAGCATTTT.

This clone was seen just once. The J gene is TRBJ1-1, the V gene TRBV6-2 or TRBV6-3; D is unclear. The CDR3 consists of 13 residues. V gave up 2 bases and J gave up 1 base, with 5 bases separating them. The germline CDR1 and CDR2 sequences are MNHEY and SVGEGT. Written as DNA, the CDR3 is TGTGCCAGCAGTTACCTAAGGAACACTGAAGCTTTCTTT. Residues: CASSYLRNTEAFF.

This chain joins TRBV15 and TRBJ1-6, with D maybe TRBD1 (6 bases). CDR1 is LNHNV, CDR2 YYDKDF, per germline (reference sequence). V dropped 2 bases and J dropped 11 bases, with 19 bases sitting between them. This CDR3 contains 16 residues. The CDR3 DNA reads TGTGCCACCAGCAGACCTCCGGGACAAAGAATACCACCCCTCCACTTT. Amino acid sequence: CATSRPPGQRIPPLHF.

The rearrangement links TRBV4-2 to TRBJ2-3, with 7 positions matching TRBD2. The germline CDR1 and CDR2 sequences are LGHNA and YNFKEQ. The V and J ends lost 8 bases and 3 bases, in that order; junction bases with no gene match: 11. This CDR3 region has 15 residues. The CDR3 DNA follows: TGTGCCAGCGGAGGCTCCGGGAGGAGTACAGATACGCAGTATTTT. It encodes CASGGSGRSTDTQYF.

This chain uses TRBV5-1 with TRBJ1-1; 9 bases align to TRBD1. Germline CDR1 SGHRS, CDR2 YFSETQ. The CDR3 spans 15 residues. V lost 5 bases and J lost 4; bases outside the gene matches: 9. For the CDR3, the DNA is TGCGCCAGCAGAGTCACAGGGGGCGGAAGCACTGAAGCTTTCTTT. It is translated as CASRVTGGGSTEAFF. The full variable domain, its missing parts supplied by reference TRBV5-1 and TRBJ1-1, is KAGVTQTPRYLIKTRGQQVTLSCSPISGHRSVSWYQQTPGQGLQFLFEYFSETQRNKGNFPGRFSGRQFSNSRSEMNVSTLELGDSALYLCASRVTGGGSTEAFFGQGTRLTVV.

In its sample, this clone was seen once. The chain has TRBV18 and TRBJ1-2; D ambiguous. V was trimmed by 2 bases and J by 3 bases, leaving 13 bases between them. The CDR3 consists of 15 residues. Germline V gives CDR1 KGHSH, CDR2 LQKENI. CDR3 region: CASSPTRTDYYGYTF. CDR3 nucleotide sequence: TGTGCCAGCTCACCAACACGGACGGACTACTATGGCTACACCTTC.

This chain connects TRBV11-2 to TRBJ2-7; tentative D call: TRBD1 (5 bases). The CDR3 length is 13 residues. CDR1 and CDR2 (germline): SGHAT, FQNNGV. Trimming shortened V by 5 bases and J by 3 bases, and 11 bases separated the two germline ends. CDR3 protein: CASSKRQNYEQYF. The CDR3 coding sequence is TGTGCCAGCAGCAAAAGACAGAACTACGAGCAGTACTTC.

The genes are TRBV27 and TRBJ1-2, with 7 bases fitting TRBD1. The V gene end was trimmed by 5 bases and the J gene end by 4 bases; junction bases not matched to a gene: 10. This CDR3 contains 15 residues. Looked up from germline, CDR1 is MNHEY and CDR2 is SMNVEV (reference sequence). CDR3 loop: CASSKRQGSPYGYTF. The CDR3, as DNA: TGTGCCAGCAGTAAAAGACAGGGTTCCCCCTATGGCTACACCTTC.

The chain links TRBV7-9 to TRBJ1-1, with a weak D call TRBD1 (5 bases). The CDR3 spans 13 residues. Germline-derived CDR1 and CDR2 are SEHNR and FQNEAQ (reference sequence). Trimming took 6 bases from V and 2 from J, leaving 10 bases between them. The CDR3 DNA is TGTGCCAGCAGGTTGACAGTAAACACTGAAGCTTTCTTT. Translation: CASRLTVNTEAFF.

V gene TRBV5-1 combines with J gene TRBJ1-2; 10 bases match TRBD1. The J segment lost 0 bases and the V segment lost 4 bases, leaving 3 bases of the junction unmatched. Germline V gene lookup returns CDR1 SGHRS and CDR2 YFSETQ. The CDR3 runs to 15 residues. In nucleotides, the CDR3 is TGCGCCAGCAGCCCTGGGACAGGGGCTAACTATGGCTACACCTTC. Residues: CASSPGTGANYGYTF.

The rearrangement uses TRBV2 and TRBJ2-3; 7 nucleotides line up with TRBD1. Germline V gene lookup returns CDR1 SNHLY and CDR2 FYNNEI. The CDR3 is made up of 14 amino acids. V gave up 6 bases and J gave up 0 bases; unmatched junction bases: 3. Written as DNA, the CDR3 is TGTGCCAGCAGAGGGACAGCCAGCACAGATACGCAGTATTTT. It yields the protein CASRGTASTDTQYF.

J is TRBJ2-3 and V is TRBV6-1; weak D call: TRBD1 (6 bases). There are 15 residues in the CDR3. Germline V gives CDR1 MNHNS, CDR2 SASEGT. Trimming shortened V by 2 bases and J by 0 bases, and 9 bases separated the two germline ends. The CDR3 coding sequence is TGTGCCAGCAGTGAACAGGGGAGTAGCACAGATACGCAGTATTTT. Amino acid sequence: CASSEQGSSTDTQYF.

The gene calls are TRBV7-2 and TRBJ2-1; 10 positions match TRBD2. The CDR3 loop spans 12 amino acids. The V segment lost 5 bases and the J segment 13 bases; nucleotides outside the gene matches: 5. Germline V lookup: CDR1 SGHTA, CDR2 FQGNSA. The CDR3 is CASSRERGGQFF. CDR3 bases: TGTGCCAGCAGCCGAGAGCGGGGGGGCCAGTTCTTC.

V usage is TRBV11-2 and J usage is TRBJ2-7; D is undetermined. V dropped 5 bases and J dropped 2 bases, with 13 bases sitting between them. Germline CDR1 reads SGHAT; CDR2 reads FQNNGV. The CDR3 is made up of 14 amino acids. The CDR3: CASSLLDKPYEQYF. DNA for the CDR3: TGTGCCAGCAGCCTCCTCGACAAACCCTACGAGCAGTACTTC.

This chain links TRBV5-1 with TRBJ1-4; 8 nucleotides match TRBD1. The CDR3 is made up of 15 amino acids. The germline gives CDR1 SGHRS, CDR2 YFSETQ. J gave up 8 bases and V 4 bases, and 10 bases lay outside the gene matches. The CDR3 loop reads CASSRGTGGDEKLFF. The CDR3 nucleotides are TGCGCCAGCAGCCGGGGGACAGGCGGGGACGAAAAACTGTTTTTT.

The chain couples TRBV5-1 to TRBJ1-4; tentative D call: TRBD1 (5 bases). CDR3 length equals 16 residues. The germline V gene encodes CDR1 SGHRS and CDR2 YFSETQ. Trimming left V 4 bases short and J 2 bases short, with 15 bases between. The CDR3 here is CASSARQTGTNEKLFF. For the CDR3, the DNA is TGCGCCAGCAGCGCGCGACAGACGGGTACTAATGAAAAACTGTTTTTT.